This T cell receptor beta chain is from a study of early T cells in non-severe SARS-CoV-2 infection. The germline CDR1 and CDR2 sequences are SGDLS and YYNGEE. The V gene end was trimmed by 0 bases and the J gene end by 3 bases; junction bases not matched to a gene: 6. CDR3 length: 17 residues. Each CDR3 protein gets one entry after TCRdb re-called the 5' RACE reads with MiXCR. The table lists about 27,000 distinct CDR3 sequences, roughly 4.6% of them singletons. This clonotype was observed many times. Source material: whole blood. This chain connects TRBV9 to TRBJ2-1, with 10 bases fitting TRBD1. The sequence came from an adult who was a healthcare worker with PCR-confirmed SARS-CoV-2 infection or an uninfected control (not recorded which). CDR3 loop: CASSVVWGQGRYNEQFF. The CDR3, as DNA: TGTGCCAGCAGCGTAGTCTGGGGACAGGGGCGCTACAATGAGCAGTTCTTC.